In its sample, the clone carrying this T cell receptor (beta chain) was seen a few times. Its target is not known. The donors were all healthy and Caucasian. Germline CDR1 and CDR2: DFQATT and SNEGSKA (reference sequence). J gave up 1 base and V 5 bases, and 7 bases lay outside the gene matches. The CDR3 is 15 residues long. The sample originates from a study of identical twins. Whole-study results and caveats: Monozygotic twins shared more out-of-frame TCR alpha than recombination models predicted. Beta out-of-frame sequences displayed a weaker excess of sharing between twins.

Template switching introduced a universal primer site, and the cDNA bore unique molecular identifiers. TCRdb used MiXCR to reprocess the 5' RACE reads, holding one entry per CDR3 protein. Of around 1.7 million distinct CDR3 sequences listed, roughly a third are singletons. This chain joins TRBV20-1 and TRBJ2-1; TRBD2 agrees at 8 bases. The sequenced sample consisted of cord blood. The sequence was obtained from a newborn girl in good health. The CDR3 DNA reads as TGCAGTGCTGAAATAGCGGGACTATCCTACAATGAGCAGTTCTTC. This encodes CSAEIAGLSYNEQFF.